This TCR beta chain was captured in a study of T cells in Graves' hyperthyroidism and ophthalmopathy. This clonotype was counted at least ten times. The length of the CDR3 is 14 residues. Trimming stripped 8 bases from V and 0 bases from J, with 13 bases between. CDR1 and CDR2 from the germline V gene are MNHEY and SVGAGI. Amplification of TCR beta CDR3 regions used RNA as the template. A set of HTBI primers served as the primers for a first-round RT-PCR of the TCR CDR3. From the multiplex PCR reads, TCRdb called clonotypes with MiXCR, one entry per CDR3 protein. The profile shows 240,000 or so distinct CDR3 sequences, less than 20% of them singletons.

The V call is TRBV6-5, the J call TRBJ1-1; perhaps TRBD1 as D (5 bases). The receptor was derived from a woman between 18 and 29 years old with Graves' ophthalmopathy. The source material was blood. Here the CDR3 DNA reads TGTGCCAGCCGACCGTTAGGGGTGAACACTGAAGCTTTCTTT. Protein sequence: CASRPLGVNTEAFF.